Listed here are 26 T cell receptor beta chains from one sample, sequenced in a study of memory CD8 T cells in hepatitis C reinfection. Time point indicated: late/post reinfection, 12 to 24 weeks after detection. Sorted cells were sequenced directly ex vivo without any in vitro expansion. Using immunoSEQ multiplex PCR, the repertoire was profiled, and TCRdb retains in-frame clones only, with some absent. The repertoire holds some 46,000 clones, with approximately 92% as singletons. The sequencing input was naive CD8+ T cells sorted from blood. Source of these receptors: a man younger than 35 with hepatitis C virus infection.

This chain's CDR3 is CASSQLAGTSTDTQYF. Here the CDR3 DNA reads TGTGCCAGCAGCCAACTCGCCGGGACTAGCACAGATACGCAGTATTTT. The genes are TRBV14 and TRBJ2-3; D is possibly TRBD2 (6 bases). Germline V gene data show CDR1 as SGHDN and CDR2 as FVKESK. V lost 2 bases, J lost 0 bases, and 12 bases lay in between. This CDR3 has 16 residues.

This chain joins TRBV5-4 and TRBJ2-3, with TRBD2 identical over 13 bases. The CDR3 consists of 17 residues. Losses at the gene ends were 4 bases for V and 2 bases for J; bases not matched to a gene: 7. CDR1 and CDR2 (germline): SGHNT, YYREEE (reference sequence). DNA of the CDR3: TGTGCCAGCAGCACCGGACTAGCGGGAGCTCTCACAGATACGCAGTATTTT. Its protein is CASSTGLAGALTDTQYF.

The rearrangement joins TRBV2 to TRBJ2-3; 9 nucleotides line up with TRBD2. Germline values: CDR1 SNHLY, CDR2 FYNNEI. J lost 10 bases, V lost 6 bases, and 17 bases had no gene match. The CDR3 is 16 amino acids. CDR3 DNA sequence: TGTGCCAGCAGCCCGTTTAGCGGGGGCCCCGATGTGGCGCAGTATTTT. It is translated as CASSPFSGGPDVAQYF.

The chain joins TRBV15 to TRBJ2-5, with TRBD1 matching 8 bases. The CDR3 totals 15 residues. The J segment lost 1 base and the V segment lost 2 bases, leaving 3 bases of the junction unmatched. Germline V gene lookup returns CDR1 LNHNV and CDR2 YYDKDF (reference sequence). The CDR3 nucleotides are TGTGCCACCAGCAGAATTGGGACAGGCCAAGAGACCCAGTACTTC. Translating gives CATSRIGTGQETQYF.

The chain has TRBV9 and TRBJ2-1; 12 bases are a match to TRBD2. The V and J ends lost 4 bases and 2 bases, in that order; junction bases with no gene match: 1. The CDR3 extends over 15 amino acids. Germline-derived CDR1 and CDR2 are SGDLS and YYNGEE. The DNA of the CDR3 is TGTGCCAGCAGCACTAGCGGGGGGCCCTACAATGAGCAGTTCTTC. Amino acids: CASSTSGGPYNEQFF.

This chain connects TRBV19 to TRBJ2-1; a weak D match, TRBD1 (5 bases). Germline CDR1 reads LNHDA; CDR2 reads SQIVND (reference sequence). Trimming removed 5 bases from V and 5 bases from J, with 10 bases in between. The CDR3 is made up of 13 amino acids. CDR3 DNA: TGTGCCAGTAGTTTCGACAGCAACAATGAGCAGTTCTTC. It is translated as CASSFDSNNEQFF.

The chain carries TRBV9 and TRBJ2-5; D is possibly TRBD2 (6 bases). CDR3 size: 15 residues. The V gene's germline CDR1 is SGDLS and CDR2 YYNGEE. Trimming pared 4 bases from V and 5 bases from J, leaving 18 bases between. The CDR3 DNA follows: TGTGCCAGCAGCTCCCGGGACTTGGTCCAGGAGACCCAGTACTTC. Protein: CASSSRDLVQETQYF.

The chain recombines TRBV4-1 with TRBJ2-7; 9 bases agree with TRBD1. Trimming at V came to 4 bases and at J to 1 base, leaving 8 bases not matched to a gene. Germline V gene sequence: CDR1 MGHRA, CDR2 YSYEKL. The CDR3 extends over 16 amino acids. The CDR3 region is CASSRTFGTGSYEQYV. Here the CDR3 DNA reads TGCGCCAGCAGCCGAACCTTCGGGACAGGGTCCTACGAGCAGTACGTC.

The rearrangement uses TRBV5-6 and TRBJ1-2, with 8 bases matching TRBD1. The CDR3 consists of 16 residues. J was trimmed by 2 bases and V by 3 bases; bases with no gene match: 9. Germline-derived CDR1 and CDR2 are SGHDT and YYEEEE. In DNA, the CDR3 is TGTGCCAGCAGCTGGGGACAGGAGATAATAAACTATGGCTACACCTTC. Its protein is CASSWGQEIINYGYTF.

This chain uses TRBV19 with TRBJ2-1; TRBD2 matches at 8 bases. Looked up from germline, CDR1 is LNHDA and CDR2 is SQIVND (reference sequence). V was pared by 5 bases and J by 6 bases, with 15 bases of the junction left unmatched. The CDR3 consists of 17 residues. CDR3 residues: CASSLPLEGTSSNEQFF. CDR3 bases: TGTGCCAGTAGTCTCCCTCTAGAGGGGACTAGTAGCAATGAGCAGTTCTTC. Using reference TRBV19 and TRBJ2-1 for the parts outside the CDR3, the full variable domain is DGGITQSPKYLFRKEGQNVTLSCEQNLNHDAMYWYRQDPGQGLRLIYYSQIVNDFQKGDIAEGYSVSREKKESFPLTVTSAQKNPTAFYLCASSLPLEGTSSNEQFFGPGTRLTVL.

The chain combines TRBV5-4 with TRBJ2-1; TRBD2 aligns across 8 bases. V trimming: 3 bases; J trimming: 8 bases; junction bases outside the gene matches: 1. The CDR3 consists of 12 residues. The V gene's germline CDR1 is SGHNT and CDR2 YYREEE (reference sequence). The CDR3 DNA sequence: TGTGCCAGCAGCTCGGGGGGGCATGAGCAGTTCTTC. Residues: CASSSGGHEQFF.

The genes are TRBV5-8 and TRBJ2-1; D is ambiguous. The CDR3 is 14 amino acids. CDR1 and CDR2 (germline): SGHTS, YDEGEE. Trimming removed 5 bases at V and 5 bases at J, with 14 bases between. This CDR3 is CASSVWVQNNEQFF. The CDR3 DNA sequence: TGTGCCAGCAGTGTGTGGGTACAGAACAATGAGCAGTTCTTC.

The rearrangement uses TRBV19 and TRBJ1-1; no clear D gene. CDR3 length: 17 amino acids. Germline CDR1 and CDR2: LNHDA and SQIVND (reference sequence). The ends were cut back, 5 bases at V and 2 bases at J, with 21 bases in the middle. CDR3: CASSPRVGRYQNTEAFF. In nucleotides, the CDR3 is TGTGCCAGTAGTCCCCGGGTTGGCCGTTACCAAAACACTGAAGCTTTCTTT.

V is TRBV7-9 and J is TRBJ2-5, with 10 bases identical to TRBD2. The junction had 6 bases not matched to a gene; V was cut back by 1 base and J by 4 bases. The CDR3 totals 16 residues. In germline, CDR1 is SEHNR, CDR2 FQNEAQ (reference sequence). As DNA, the CDR3 is TGTGCCAGCAGCTTAGTGACGGGACTAGCGACAGAGACCCAGTACTTC. Its protein is CASSLVTGLATETQYF.

V is TRBV11-2 and J is TRBJ1-2; 8 positions agree with TRBD1. This CDR3 spans 14 amino acids. CDR1 SGHAT and CDR2 FQNNGV come from the germline V gene. J lost 3 bases, V lost 7 bases, and 7 bases had no gene match. CDR3 loop: CASTVGQGDYGYTF. The CDR3 DNA sequence: TGTGCCAGCACCGTAGGACAGGGAGACTATGGCTACACCTTC.

The V gene is TRBV19, the J gene TRBJ2-7, with D possibly TRBD1 on 6 matching bases. This CDR3 is built from 15 residues. CDR1 is LNHDA, CDR2 SQIVND, per germline (reference sequence). Deletions cut 6 bases from V and 1 base from J, with 16 bases between. CDR3 region: CASSPAAGESYEQYF. Here the CDR3 DNA reads TGTGCCAGTAGCCCAGCTGCAGGGGAGTCCTACGAGCAGTACTTC.

This clone was observed a handful of times. The chain links TRBV6-5 to TRBJ1-1, with D perhaps matching TRBD1 (6 bases). This CDR3 has 13 residues. V was shortened by 6 bases and J by 3 bases, with 11 bases between the two germline ends. Per the germline V gene, CDR1 is MNHEY and CDR2 is SVGAGI. The CDR3 spells CASSTGFHTEAFF. The DNA for the CDR3 is TGTGCCAGCAGCACAGGGTTTCACACTGAAGCTTTCTTT.

The rearrangement links TRBV7-8 to TRBJ2-3; 10 nucleotides match TRBD2. This CDR3 has 12 amino acids. Germline assignment: CDR1 SGHVS and CDR2 FQNEAQ. After removal of 5 bases from V and 10 bases from J, the junction contained 3 bases not matched to a gene. CDR3 sequence: CASSPSGRAQYF. The CDR3 DNA follows: TGTGCCAGCAGCCCTAGCGGGAGAGCGCAGTATTTT.

The chain links TRBV10-3 to TRBJ1-2; D remains unclear. V gave up 5 bases and J gave up 6 bases, with 13 bases separating them. The length of the CDR3 is 13 residues. The V gene's germline CDR1 is ENHRY and CDR2 SYGVKD. The CDR3 DNA follows: TGTGCCATCAGTTTAAACTTTCTGGATGGCTACACCTTC. Amino acid sequence: CAISLNFLDGYTF.

This clone was found a few times. The chain employs TRBV6-5 and TRBJ1-1; D not certain. V gave up 0 bases and J gave up 1 base, with 9 bases separating them. Germline CDR1 and CDR2: MNHEY and SVGAGI. The length of the CDR3 is 15 residues. CDR3 amino acids: CASSYSTTGNTEAFF. CDR3 nucleotides: TGTGCCAGCAGTTACTCGACTACGGGGAACACTGAAGCTTTCTTT.

The gene calls are TRBV7-8 and TRBJ2-5, with TRBD2 as a possible D gene (6 bases). The J call may be incorrect, as the DNA end agrees better with TRBJ2-7. This CDR3 has 16 residues. CDR1 is SGHVS, CDR2 FQNEAQ, per germline. This chain's CDR3 is CASSLAYGTEAYEQYF. The CDR3 nucleotides are TGTGCCAGCAGCTTAGCATATGGGACTGAAGCCTACGAGCAGTACTTC.

This chain links TRBV7-2 with TRBJ2-3, with 11 bases identical to TRBD2. CDR1 is SGHTA, CDR2 FQGNSA, per germline. J lost 4 bases, V lost 4 bases, and 10 bases had no gene match. The length of the CDR3 is 17 residues. For the CDR3, the DNA is TGTGCCAGCAGCTCCCCCCCTCGACTAGCGGGGCCAGATACGCAGTATTTT. As protein: CASSSPPRLAGPDTQYF.

V and J are TRBV7-8 and TRBJ2-7; the D gene is possibly TRBD2 (5 bases). Germline V gene sequence: CDR1 SGHVS, CDR2 FQNEAQ. CDR3 length equals 13 residues. Trimming took off 5 bases at V and 3 bases at J, with 11 bases between the two ends. This CDR3 is CASSKSDFYEQYF. DNA for the CDR3: TGTGCCAGCAGCAAATCGGACTTCTACGAGCAGTACTTC.

The rearrangement joins TRBV9 to TRBJ2-5; tentative D call: TRBD1 (5 bases). CDR3 length equals 14 residues. Germline values: CDR1 SGDLS, CDR2 YYNGEE. V was cut by 0 bases and J by 5 bases, with 11 bases left in between. CDR3: CASSVEGATETQYF. As DNA, the CDR3 is TGTGCCAGCAGCGTAGAAGGGGCTACGGAGACCCAGTACTTC.

This chain connects TRBV27 to TRBJ1-2; TRBD1 agrees at 8 bases. The germline V gene has CDR1 MNHEY and CDR2 SMNVEV (reference sequence). V lost 8 bases to trimming and J lost 4 bases; unmatched junction nucleotides: 9. The CDR3 is made up of 14 amino acids. This CDR3 reads CASLPTTGAYGYTF. The CDR3 DNA reads as TGTGCCAGCCTTCCCACGACAGGGGCCTATGGCTACACCTTC.

This clone was observed a single time. The chain's CDR3 is CASSYSGGGINEQFF. As DNA, the CDR3 is TGTGCCAGCAGTTACTCTGGCGGGGGGATAAATGAGCAGTTCTTC. The rearrangement uses TRBV6-5 and TRBJ2-1, with 8 bases identical to TRBD2. Germline V gives CDR1 MNHEY, CDR2 SVGAGI. Trimming cost V 0 bases and J 7 bases; bases outside gene matches: 5. The CDR3 is made up of 15 amino acids.